The entry below gives a single T cell receptor beta chain sequence along with its context. The V gene end was trimmed by 3 bases and the J gene end by 1 base; junction bases not matched to a gene: 8. Germline CDR1 and CDR2: DFQATT and SNEGSKA (reference sequence). There are 15 residues in the CDR3. These data are taken from a study of T cell responses to AZD1222 COVID-19 vaccine. Measured with immunoSEQ multiplex PCR; TCRdb has only the in-frame clones, and not every one. This repertoire shows approximately 77,000 clones, around 90% found once; its top ten account for under 5%. The rearrangement links TRBV20-1 to TRBJ1-1, with 7 bases lining up with TRBD1. The sample here was peripheral blood, taken 28 days after the second AZD1222 dose. The sequence derives from an adult who received the AZD1222 COVID-19 vaccine. In DNA, the CDR3 is TGCAGTGCTAGTCAGTCAGGGGGTGGGAACACTGAAGCTTTCTTT. This translates into CSASQSGGGNTEAFF.